This passage covers 13 T cell receptor beta chains from one sample sequenced in a study of molecular identifiers for immune sequencing clone quantification. TCRdb passed the PCR reads through MiXCR, listing each CDR3 protein once. The table records around 40,000 distinct CDR3 sequences, about a fifth of them present only once. The sequencing input was naive CD8+ T cells from blood, with Jurkat cell RNA spiked in. Subset noted: FACS-sorted CD8+CD4-CCR7+CD45RA+ naive T cells. Receptors originate from a human donor in good health. Some libraries in this study had Jurkat cell RNA spiked in.

Points on this clonotype: A much larger clone sits a single nucleotide away, making a read error possible. The rearrangement uses TRBV4-3 and TRBJ1-3, with 9 bases aligning to TRBD1. CDR3 size: 17 residues. Trimming cost V 1 base and J 2 bases; bases outside gene matches: 6. Per the germline V gene, CDR1 is LGHNA and CDR2 is YSLEER. CDR3 amino acids: CASSQGLGQGPGNTIYF. For the CDR3, the DNA is TGCGCCAGCAGCCAAGGCCTAGGACAGGGGCCTGGAAACACCATATATTTT.

This clonotype showed up many times. V gene TRBV13 combines with J gene TRBJ2-3; 15 bases map to TRBD2. V shed 1 base and J 1 base; nucleotides not matched to a gene: 6. The CDR3 sequence is 19 residues long. Looked up from germline, CDR1 is PRHDT and CDR2 is FYEKMQ (reference sequence). The CDR3 coding sequence is TGTGCCAGCAGCTTAGTCGGACTAGCGGGAGGGGCCGGCACAGATACGCAGTATTTT. Protein: CASSLVGLAGGAGTDTQYF.

This clonotype was counted a few times. Its ends do not fully match the called genes, so a read error is possible. The chain links TRBV7-7 to TRBJ1-1; TRBD1 matches 9 bases. Germline-derived CDR1 and CDR2 are SSHAT and FNYEAQ (reference sequence). The CDR3 runs to 13 residues. The CDR3 protein is CASSLGTGSEAFF. CDR3 coding DNA: TGTGCTAGCAGCTTGGGGACAGGGAGTGAAGCTTTCTTT.

This clonotype counts as medium-sized. The rearrangement uses TRBV7-2 and TRBJ2-3; D remains ambiguous. V lost 2 bases and J lost 4, with 10 bases in between. Looked up from germline, CDR1 is SGHTA and CDR2 is FQGNSA. The CDR3 has 14 residues. CDR3 DNA: TGTGCCAGCAGCTTACCGTTTAGTGCAGATACGCAGTATTTT. This translates into CASSLPFSADTQYF.

This clonotype was seen ten or more times. This chain connects TRBV4-1 to TRBJ2-7, with 7 bases lining up with TRBD2. CDR1 and CDR2 (germline): MGHRA, YSYEKL. There are 15 residues in the CDR3. V lost 1 base, J lost 3 bases, and 6 bases stayed unmatched. Written as DNA, the CDR3 is TGCGCCAGCAGCCAAGTCCTGAGCGGGGACTACGAGCAGTACTTC. As protein: CASSQVLSGDYEQYF.

The table lists this clonotype with many counts. The chain uses TRBV14 and TRBJ2-5; 11 bases align to TRBD2. The V gene's germline CDR1 is SGHDN and CDR2 FVKESK. CDR3 length: 15 residues. V shed 4 bases and J 3 bases; nucleotides not matched to a gene: 4. CDR3 loop: CASSLTSGREETQYF. CDR3 nucleotides: TGTGCCAGCAGCCTCACTAGCGGGAGAGAAGAGACCCAGTACTTC.

A few counts support this clonotype. The CDR3 coding sequence is TGTGCCAGTAGTATAGACGGGACAGCAACCTACGAGCAGTACTTC. It specifies CASSIDGTATYEQYF. The rearrangement uses TRBV19 and TRBJ2-7; TRBD1 matches at 7 bases. The V gene's germline CDR1 is LNHDA and CDR2 SQIVND (reference sequence). V was clipped by 0 bases and J by 2 bases; unmatched bases: 4. CDR3 size: 15 residues. Combining the CDR3 with reference TRBV19 and TRBJ2-7 gives the whole variable domain DGGITQSPKYLFRKEGQNVTLSCEQNLNHDAMYWYRQDPGQGLRLIYYSQIVNDFQKGDIAEGYSVSREKKESFPLTVTSAQKNPTAFYLCASSIDGTATYEQYFGPGTRLTVT.

Many counts were recorded for this clonotype. This chain uses TRBV4-3 with TRBJ1-3; the D gene is possibly TRBD1 (6 bases). This CDR3 contains 16 residues. From germline, CDR1 is LGHNA and CDR2 YSLEER. V was pared by 4 bases and J by 2 bases, with 15 bases between. CDR3: CASSPGARGPGNTIYF. CDR3 DNA: TGCGCCAGCAGCCCGGGGGCCAGGGGCCCTGGAAACACCATATATTTT.

The genes are TRBV14 and TRBJ2-7; D is possibly TRBD2 (5 bases). Trimming left V 0 bases short and J 3 bases short, with 6 bases between. CDR1 SGHDN and CDR2 FVKESK come from the germline V gene. This CDR3 is 13 amino acids long. The chain's CDR3 is CASSQERGYEQYF. CDR3 nucleotide sequence: TGTGCCAGCAGCCAAGAACGGGGCTACGAGCAGTACTTC. The variable domain in full, with the rest retrieved from reference TRBV14 and TRBJ2-7, is EAGVTQFPSHSVIEKGQTVTLRCDPISGHDNLYWYRRVMGKEIKFLLHFVKESKQDESGMPNNRFLAERTGGTYSTLKVQPAELEDSGVYFCASSQERGYEQYFGPGTRLTVT.

This clonotype was seen ten or more times. The V call is TRBV6-5, the J call TRBJ2-1; TRBD2 aligns across 12 bases. CDR1 MNHEY and CDR2 SVGAGI come from the germline V gene. After removal of 7 bases from V and 6 bases from J, the junction contained 4 bases not matched to a gene. The CDR3 extends over 14 amino acids. CDR3 sequence reads: CASKLAGGGNEQFF. As DNA, the CDR3 is TGTGCCAGCAAGCTAGCGGGAGGGGGCAATGAGCAGTTCTTC.

A remark on this clonotype: This may come from a read error, since a much larger clone is one base off. V usage is TRBV28 and J usage is TRBJ2-6; D might be TRBD1 (5 bases). The CDR3 extends over 20 amino acids. CDR1 is MDHEN, CDR2 SYDVKM, per germline. CDR3 residues: CASSPFSVLTASSGANALTF. CDR3 DNA sequence: TGTGCCAGCAGTCCTTTCTCGGTCTTGACGGCGAGCTCTGGGGCCAACGCCCTGACTTTC.

This rearrangement joins TRBV12-3 or TRBV12-4 to TRBJ2-4, with 9 bases matching TRBD2. CDR3 length: 16 residues. The V and J ends lost 5 bases and 5 bases, in that order; junction bases with no gene match: 10. The CDR3 bases are TGTGCCAGCAGTGAGCGGGGGGCCCCCTTTGAAAACATTCAGTACTTC. Its translation: CASSERGAPFENIQYF.

This clonotype was detected only a few times. The rearrangement uses TRBV28 and TRBJ2-7; D uncertain. Trimming pared 2 bases from V and 3 bases from J, leaving 11 bases between. Germline V gene lookup returns CDR1 MDHEN and CDR2 SYDVKM. The CDR3 is 14 amino acids. CDR3 residues: CASSLGLVSYEQYF. The CDR3, as DNA: TGTGCCAGCAGTTTAGGGCTAGTGAGCTACGAGCAGTACTTC.